The 24 T cell receptor beta chains below were found in one sample sequenced in a study of siplizumab effects on memory and regulatory T cells (dated by TCRdb to between 2017 and 2020). Receptor amplification or capture employed the immunoSEQ multiplex PCR assay. TCRdb mirrors the immuneACCESS table, restricted to in-frame sequences. Some clones are absent from its copies; in checked studies, under half trace to an unresolved V gene, and the reason for the others is unknown. The sample data list 80,000 to 130,000 clones, and 75% to 95% of these were observed just once. The ten largest clonotypes hold 2.5% to 3% of the sample. Sequencing was done on a sample of CD4+ T cells sorted from blood. Receptors were obtained from a human donor in good health. Some clones in this sample may be carry-over from other donors' samples.

The table lists this clone with a count of one. V gene TRBV10-3 combines with J gene TRBJ2-7; no firm D call. V was shortened by 2 bases and J by 5 bases, with 13 bases between the two germline ends. The length of the CDR3 is 14 residues. Germline lookup yields CDR1 ENHRY and CDR2 SYGVKD. CDR3 DNA sequence: TGTGCCATCAGTGAGGGACCCCCGGTCCACGAGCAGTACTTC. Encoded protein: CAISEGPPVHEQYF.

The V and J genes are TRBV6-1 and TRBJ2-3, with D perhaps being TRBD1 or TRBD2 (6 bases each). The CDR3 length is 15 residues. The V end was cut by 2 bases, the J end by 4 bases, with 13 bases between. Germline V gives CDR1 MNHNS, CDR2 SASEGT. The CDR3 protein is CASSESGEESDTQYF. In DNA form, the CDR3 reads TGTGCCAGCAGTGAATCAGGGGAGGAGTCAGATACGCAGTATTTT.

The rearrangement joins TRBV19 to TRBJ2-2; the match to TRBD2 covers 8 bases. The CDR3 extends over 16 amino acids. CDR1 LNHDA and CDR2 SQIVND come from the germline V gene (reference sequence). The junction had 8 bases not matched to a gene; V was cut back by 2 bases and J by 6 bases. CDR3 sequence (DNA): TGTGCCAGTAGTATAAAGAGTAGCGGGATCGCCGGGGAGCTGTTTTTT. This sequence encodes CASSIKSSGIAGELFF.

The CDR3, as DNA: TGTGCCAGCACAGAGCGTTTCAGTGCGAGCTCCTACAATGAGCAGTTCTTC. Translation: CASTERFSASSYNEQFF. J is TRBJ2-1 and V is TRBV18, with no clear D. This CDR3 contains 17 residues. Per the germline V gene, CDR1 is KGHSH and CDR2 is LQKENI. The V and J ends lost 8 bases and 0 bases respectively, with 20 bases between them.

V gene TRBV6-1 combines with J gene TRBJ2-7; D could derive from TRBD1 or TRBD2 (6 bases each). The CDR3 runs 13 residues. Trimming took 7 bases from V and 5 from J, leaving 15 bases between them. Germline lookup yields CDR1 MNHNS and CDR2 SASEGT. The CDR3 loop is CASIPGGNNEQYF. The CDR3 nucleotides read TGTGCCAGCATCCCCGGGGGCAACAACGAGCAGTACTTC.

The chain couples TRBV5-4 to TRBJ2-7; TRBD1 is a possible D gene (5 bases). The CDR3 consists of 13 residues. V was shortened by 1 base and J by 7 bases, with 12 bases between the two germline ends. Germline CDR1 is SGHNT and CDR2 is YYREEE (reference sequence). The CDR3 sequence is CASSLQGNGEQYF. For the CDR3, the DNA is TGTGCCAGCAGCTTGCAGGGAAACGGAGAGCAGTACTTC. Full variable domain (remainder filled in from reference TRBV5-4 and TRBJ2-7): ETGVTQSPTHLIKTRGQQVTLRCSSQSGHNTVSWYQQALGQGPQFIFQYYREEENGRGNFPPRFSGLQFPNYSSELNVNALELDDSALYLCASSLQGNGEQYFGPGTRLTVT.

The chain is built from TRBV5-4 and TRBJ2-5; D is unresolved. The V end lost 4 bases, the J end lost 2 bases, and 12 bases lay between the germline ends. Germline V gene sequence: CDR1 SGHNT, CDR2 YYREEE (reference sequence). This CDR3 is 14 amino acids long. The CDR3, as DNA: TGTGCCAGCAGCCCTGGGGTGTCACAAGAGACCCAGTACTTC. Protein sequence: CASSPGVSQETQYF.

Of note for this clone: One end of the junction does not line up with germline, which may come from a read error. The rearrangement joins TRBV30 to TRBJ2-7; the D call may be TRBD1 or TRBD2 (5 bases each). This CDR3 is 12 amino acids long. The germline gives CDR1 GTSNPN, CDR2 SVGIG (reference sequence). The CDR3 region is CAWGVRGPTPYF. The CDR3 region has the DNA TGTGCCTGGGGTGTACGGGGCCCAACACCGTACTTC.

The chain's CDR3 is CSVGVGQGVNGYTF. CDR3 nucleotide sequence: TGCAGCGTTGGGGTGGGACAGGGAGTAAATGGCTACACCTTC. The chain employs TRBV29-1 and TRBJ1-2, with 9 bases aligning to TRBD1. From germline, CDR1 is SQVTM and CDR2 ANQGSEA. V was clipped by 4 bases and J by 6 bases; unmatched bases: 9. This CDR3 has 14 residues. The full variable domain, completed using reference TRBV29-1 and TRBJ1-2, is SAVISQKPSRDICQRGTSLTIQCQVDSQVTMMFWYRQQPGQSLTLIATANQGSEATYESGFVIDKFPISRPNLTFSTLTVSNMSPEDSSIYLCSVGVGQGVNGYTFGSGTRLTVV.

This chain links TRBV27 with TRBJ2-3, with TRBD2 matching 10 bases. Germline loops: CDR1 MNHEY, CDR2 SMNVEV (reference sequence). V gave up 0 bases and J gave up 4 bases; unmatched junction bases: 10. CDR3 size: 18 residues. CDR3 coding DNA: TGTGCCAGCAGTTTATCGAAGCGGGAGGGCTTGATCGCAGATACGCAGTATTTT. It yields the protein CASSLSKREGLIADTQYF.

The chain carries TRBV5-5 and TRBJ2-3; D gene uncertain. Trimming pared 4 bases from V and 2 bases from J, leaving 11 bases between. CDR3 length equals 14 residues. Germline CDR1 is SGHKS and CDR2 is YYEKEE (reference sequence). CDR3 loop: CASSLGVSTDTQYF. Here the CDR3 DNA reads TGTGCCAGCAGCCTTGGCGTCTCCACAGATACGCAGTATTTT.

V gene TRBV27 combines with J gene TRBJ2-3; D remains unclear. Trimming removed 0 bases at V and 2 bases at J, with 6 bases between. Germline lookup yields CDR1 MNHEY and CDR2 SMNVEV (reference sequence). This CDR3 is 14 amino acids long. The CDR3 DNA reads as TGTGCCAGCAGTTTATCTTGGGACACAGATACGCAGTATTTT. This encodes CASSLSWDTDTQYF.

The V call is TRBV7-2, the J call TRBJ2-7; TRBD2 agrees at 15 bases. The CDR3 has 16 amino acids. J lost 4 bases, V lost 4 bases, and 5 bases had no gene match. Germline V gene lookup returns CDR1 SGHTA and CDR2 FQGNSA. The CDR3 here is CASSSGLAGGAYEQYF. CDR3 in DNA: TGTGCCAGCAGCTCGGGACTAGCGGGAGGCGCATACGAGCAGTACTTC. The full variable domain, completed using reference TRBV7-2 and TRBJ2-7, is GAGVSQSPSNKVTEKGKDVELRCDPISGHTALYWYRQSLGQGLEFLIYFQGNSAPDKSGLPSDRFSAERTGGSVSTLTIQRTQQEDSAVYLCASSSGLAGGAYEQYFGPGTRLTVT.

The V gene is TRBV9, the J gene TRBJ2-1; 9 bases are shared with TRBD1. Germline V gives CDR1 SGDLS, CDR2 YYNGEE. The CDR3 extends over 16 amino acids. V was clipped by 0 bases and J by 4 bases; unmatched bases: 5. The CDR3 loop reads CASSVVTGQGYNEQFF. Written as DNA, the CDR3 is TGTGCCAGCAGCGTAGTTACCGGACAGGGGTACAATGAGCAGTTCTTC. The entire variable domain, with the rest obtained from reference TRBV9 and TRBJ2-1, is as follows: DSGVTQTPKHLITATGQRVTLRCSPRSGDLSVYWYQQSLDQGLQFLIQYYNGEERAKGNILERFSAQQFPDLHSELNLSSLELGDSALYFCASSVVTGQGYNEQFFGPGTRLTVL.

In regard to this clone: Compared with germline, one end of the junction differs, possibly owing to a read error. The chain employs TRBV7-7 and TRBJ2-5, with D possibly matching TRBD2 (6 bases). This CDR3 has 13 residues. In germline, CDR1 is SSHAT, CDR2 FNYEAQ (reference sequence). The CDR3 DNA reads TGTGCTAGCACCCGGGAGAGGGGAGAGACCCAGTACTTC. Residues: CASTRERGETQYF.

The V and J genes are TRBV27 and TRBJ1-5; no reliable D call. Germline CDR1 reads MNHEY; CDR2 reads SMNVEV (reference sequence). Trimming took 6 bases from V and 3 from J, leaving 9 bases between them. The CDR3 is 13 residues long. In DNA form, the CDR3 reads TGTGCCAGCAGAAGACAAAACAATCAGCCCCAGCATTTT. Its translation: CASRRQNNQPQHF.

The chain recombines TRBV19 with TRBJ2-2; D gene uncertain. Trimming shortened V by 6 bases and J by 5 bases, and 10 bases separated the two germline ends. The CDR3 sequence is 13 residues long. Germline CDR1 reads LNHDA; CDR2 reads SQIVND (reference sequence). The CDR3 bases are TGTGCCAGTAGCGTTACCGGGACCGGGGAGCTGTTTTTT. This translates into CASSVTGTGELFF.

The V and J genes are TRBV28 and TRBJ2-5; 9 positions agree with TRBD1. Trimming cost V 3 bases and J 2 bases; bases outside gene matches: 4. CDR1 and CDR2 (germline): MDHEN, SYDVKM. The CDR3 covers 15 residues. DNA for the CDR3: TGTGCCAGCAGTTTCGGGACAGGGAGACAAGAGACCCAGTACTTC. Protein: CASSFGTGRQETQYF.

The CDR3 loop is CASTFPAGPKSYEQYF. CDR3 nucleotides: TGTGCCAGCACCTTCCCCGCAGGTCCAAAATCCTACGAGCAGTACTTC. The chain uses TRBV28 and TRBJ2-7; D is ambiguous. The CDR3 is 16 amino acids. V lost 7 bases and J lost 1, with 20 bases in between. The germline V gene has CDR1 MDHEN and CDR2 SYDVKM. The complete variable domain, with remaining parts taken from reference TRBV28 and TRBJ2-7, reads DVKVTQSSRYLVKRTGEKVFLECVQDMDHENMFWYRQDPGLGLRLIYFSYDVKMKEKGDIPEGYSVSREKKERFSLILESASTNQTSMYLCASTFPAGPKSYEQYFGPGTRLTVT.

The chain joins TRBV5-1 to TRBJ2-1; D not resolved. Trimming cost V 6 bases and J 5 bases, with 18 bases left between them. The CDR3 covers 15 residues. Germline CDR1 SGHRS, CDR2 YFSETQ. The DNA for the CDR3 is TGCGCCAGCACCAAAACGGCGGCGTGGGACAATGAGCAGTTCTTC. Translating it yields CASTKTAAWDNEQFF. The full variable domain, rest sourced from reference TRBV5-1 and TRBJ2-1, is KAGVTQTPRYLIKTRGQQVTLSCSPISGHRSVSWYQQTPGQGLQFLFEYFSETQRNKGNFPGRFSGRQFSNSRSEMNVSTLELGDSALYLCASTKTAAWDNEQFFGPGTRLTVL.

This rearrangement joins TRBV5-4 to TRBJ2-3; no definite D call. The CDR3 consists of 14 residues. Germline V gives CDR1 SGHNT, CDR2 YYREEE (reference sequence). V was trimmed by 3 bases and J by 5 bases, leaving 13 bases between them. The CDR3 DNA reads as TGTGCCAGCAGCTCAGGAACCGCAGTAGATACGCAGTATTTT. This translates into CASSSGTAVDTQYF.

This chain links TRBV6-5 with TRBJ2-6, with D possibly being TRBD2 (5 bases). The length of the CDR3 is 15 residues. CDR1 and CDR2 (germline): MNHEY, SVGAGI. V dropped 3 bases and J dropped 2 bases, with 8 bases sitting between them. The CDR3 DNA is TGTGCCAGCAGTTATGGAGGCGCTGGGGCCAACGTCCTGACTTTC. Amino acids: CASSYGGAGANVLTF.

This chain connects TRBV6-5 to TRBJ1-2; 8 positions agree with TRBD1. CDR1 and CDR2 from the germline V gene are MNHEY and SVGAGI. V was pared by 5 bases and J by 4 bases, with 9 bases of the junction left unmatched. CDR3 length: 15 residues. The CDR3 DNA follows: TGTGCCAGCAGTCAGAGTCGGGACAGGAGCTATGGCTACACCTTC. Protein product: CASSQSRDRSYGYTF.

The rearrangement links TRBV5-1 to TRBJ2-7; D unclear. The CDR3 is 15 amino acids. The V end lost 0 bases, the J end lost 3 bases, and 13 bases lay between the germline ends. Germline-derived CDR1 and CDR2 are SGHRS and YFSETQ. CDR3 bases: TGCGCCAGCAGCTTGGGGTCGGGTCCATACTACGAGCAGTACTTC. It specifies CASSLGSGPYYEQYF.